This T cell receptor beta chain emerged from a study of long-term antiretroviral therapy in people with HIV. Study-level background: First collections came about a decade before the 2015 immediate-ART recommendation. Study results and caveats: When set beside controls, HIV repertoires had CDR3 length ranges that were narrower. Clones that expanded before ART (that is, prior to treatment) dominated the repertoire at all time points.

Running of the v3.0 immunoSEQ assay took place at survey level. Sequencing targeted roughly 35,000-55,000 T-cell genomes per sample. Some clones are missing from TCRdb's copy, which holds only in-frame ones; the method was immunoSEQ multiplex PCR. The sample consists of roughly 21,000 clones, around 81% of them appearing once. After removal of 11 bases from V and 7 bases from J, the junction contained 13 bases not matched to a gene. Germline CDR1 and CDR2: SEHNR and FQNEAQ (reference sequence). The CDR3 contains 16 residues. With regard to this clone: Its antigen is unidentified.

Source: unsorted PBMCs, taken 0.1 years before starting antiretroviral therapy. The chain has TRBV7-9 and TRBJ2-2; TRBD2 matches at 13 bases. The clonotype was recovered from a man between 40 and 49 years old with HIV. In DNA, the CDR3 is TGTGCCGTCTTGACTAGCGGGAGGAGTCCCGGCGGGGAGCTGTTTTTT. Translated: CAVLTSGRSPGGELFF.